The 10 T cell receptor beta chains given below trace back to one sample, sequenced in a study of cytomegalovirus exposure and HLA in healthy donors (TCRdb year 2017). Receptor amplification or capture employed the immunoSEQ multiplex PCR assay. Sourced from immuneACCESS, this table was stored by TCRdb with only in-frame sequences that have V and J called. A share of the clones is absent; for the studies checked, an unresolved V gene accounts for under half, and the remainder has no known explanation. Counted in this sample were roughly 130,000 clones; just under 90% of them appeared once. The biggest ten clones account for 6.2% of the sample. Source material: PBMCs. All receptors come from a woman aged 25 to 39 in good health and CMV-seropositive.

This clone was detected a few times. V is TRBV5-1 and J is TRBJ2-1; 7 nucleotides agree with TRBD1. Looked up from germline, CDR1 is SGHRS and CDR2 is YFSETQ. The CDR3 is made up of 12 amino acids. V was clipped by 4 bases and J by 10 bases; unmatched bases: 5. This CDR3 reads CASSLQGNEQFF. The CDR3 region has the DNA TGCGCCAGCAGCCTACAGGGGAACGAGCAGTTCTTC.

The chain couples TRBV28 to TRBJ2-2; 9 bases match TRBD1. The length of the CDR3 is 15 residues. CDR1 is MDHEN and CDR2 is SYDVKM in the germline V gene. Trimming at V came to 5 bases and at J to 6 bases, leaving 7 bases not matched to a gene. CDR3 DNA: TGTGCCAGCAGTGTACCGGGACAGGGATCCGGGGAGCTGTTTTTT. Translated, it gives CASSVPGQGSGELFF.

This clone was seen only once. V and J are TRBV4-1 and TRBJ2-7; D may be TRBD2 (6 bases). CDR3 length: 15 amino acids. In germline, CDR1 is MGHRA, CDR2 YSYEKL. Trimming shortened V by 5 bases and J by 2 bases, and 16 bases separated the two germline ends. In DNA, the CDR3 is TGCGCCAGCAGCTGGAGGGACGGAGGACCCTACGAGCAGTACTTC. It codes for CASSWRDGGPYEQYF.

The rearrangement uses TRBV7-2 and TRBJ2-2; D might be TRBD1 (5 bases). V was shortened by 3 bases and J by 0 bases, with 20 bases between the two germline ends. The CDR3 is made up of 19 amino acids. The V gene's germline CDR1 is SGHTA and CDR2 FQGNSA. CDR3 in amino acids: CASSLFLDSGWTNTGELFF. In DNA, the CDR3 is TGTGCCAGCAGCTTGTTTTTAGACTCAGGGTGGACGAACACCGGGGAGCTGTTTTTT.

This chain uses TRBV7-9 with TRBJ1-1; a weak D match, TRBD1 (6 bases). Germline loops: CDR1 SEHNR, CDR2 FQNEAQ (reference sequence). The CDR3 is made up of 13 amino acids. V was pared by 6 bases and J by 4 bases, with 12 bases between. CDR3 sequence reads: CASRDTGSTEAFF. The CDR3 DNA follows: TGTGCCAGCAGAGATACAGGGAGCACTGAAGCTTTCTTT.

This chain connects TRBV5-6 to TRBJ2-7, with D possibly matching TRBD2 (6 bases). Between the trimmed V and J ends, which lost 0 bases and 3 bases, there was a span of 10 bases. Germline CDR1 SGHDT, CDR2 YYEEEE. CDR3 size: 14 residues. CDR3 loop: CASSLGAGRYEQYF. CDR3 bases: TGTGCCAGCAGCTTGGGCGCGGGACGCTACGAGCAGTACTTC.

The chain links TRBV11-2 to TRBJ2-3, with D hard to call. V lost 4 bases to trimming and J lost 0 bases, with 8 bases between them. Germline V gene data show CDR1 as SGHAT and CDR2 as FQNNGV. The CDR3 runs to 14 residues. The CDR3: CASSSAISTDTQYF. The CDR3 nucleotides read TGTGCCAGCAGCTCAGCGATAAGCACAGATACGCAGTATTTT.

The chain carries TRBV13 and TRBJ1-1, with 7 nucleotides matching TRBD1. Germline values: CDR1 PRHDT, CDR2 FYEKMQ (reference sequence). Trimming cost V 5 bases and J 7 bases; bases outside gene matches: 10. The length of the CDR3 is 14 residues. The CDR3 bases are TGTGCCAGCAGCCGCCGTGACAGGGCGGGTGAAGCTTTCTTT. Translated, it gives CASSRRDRAGEAFF.

J is TRBJ2-7 and V is TRBV12-2; the table's TRBD1 call for D was not verified on the DNA. TRBV12-2 has pseudogene status. This CDR3 is 15 amino acids long. The CDR3 protein is CASRFDLRQGYEQYF. CDR3 DNA sequence: TGTGCAAGTCGCTTTGACCTACGACAGGGCTACGAGCAGTACTTC.

The chain employs TRBV11-2 and TRBJ2-7; D perhaps matches TRBD2 (5 bases). Trimming took off 2 bases at V and 7 bases at J, with 15 bases between the two ends. This CDR3 is built from 14 residues. CDR1 and CDR2 from the germline V gene are SGHAT and FQNNGV. The CDR3 DNA is TGTGCCAGCAGCTTAAATTGGGCAGGCGGGGAGCAGTACTTC. Translating it yields CASSLNWAGGEQYF.